This passage covers 12 T cell receptor beta chains from one sample sequenced in a study of regulatory T cells in long-lasting Graves disease. CDR3 regions were amplified by Arm-PCR using iRepertoire HTBI primers to build TCR beta libraries. One entry per CDR3 protein, called by TCRdb with MiXCR from the multiplex PCR reads. Among 450,000 to 600,000 distinct CDR3 sequences listed, under 20% were seen once. The time point was: newly diagnosed GD, antithyroid drugs for less than 3 months. From PBMCs, RNA was extracted and then used to make the TCR library. This same sample was also taken into another study, of T cells in Graves' hyperthyroidism and ophthalmopathy.

The material sequenced was peripheral blood mononuclear cells (PBMCs), taken at new diagnosis, from a patient treated with antithyroid drugs. The source is a man aged 35 to 55 with Graves disease.

This clonotype was observed many times. This rearrangement joins TRBV19 to TRBJ1-5; no reliable D call. Trimming cost V 5 bases and J 2 bases, with 7 bases left between them. Germline CDR1 reads LNHDA; CDR2 reads SQIVND (reference sequence). CDR3 length equals 13 residues. The CDR3 DNA is TGTGCCAGTAGTCCTGCTCGCAATCAGCCCCAGCATTTT. Protein sequence: CASSPARNQPQHF.

This clonotype was seen a handful of times. Given a much more abundant clone one base away, this may be a read error. V usage is TRBV3-1 and J usage is TRBJ2-1, with D perhaps matching TRBD2 (6 bases). The CDR3 contains 16 residues. Germline CDR1 and CDR2: LGHDT and YNNKEL (reference sequence). CDR3 coding DNA: TGTGCCAGCAGCCAAGCGGGCCTAGCGAATTACAATGAGCGGTTCTTC. Translation: CASSQAGLANYNERFF.

This chain links TRBV5-1 with TRBJ2-7, with 10 bases lining up with TRBD2. The CDR3 covers 14 residues. Germline trimming cut 4 bases from V and 6 bases from J; bases unmatched to any gene: 7. CDR1 is SGHRS and CDR2 is YFSETQ in the germline V gene. Here the CDR3 DNA reads TGCGCCAGCAGCCCGGGACTAGCGCGCTTCGAGCAGTACTTC. This codes for CASSPGLARFEQYF.

There are many counts of this clonotype. The rearrangement links TRBV7-2 to TRBJ2-7; D is unclear. The CDR3 extends over 13 amino acids. Trimming removed 2 bases from V and 0 bases from J, with 5 bases in between. Per the germline V gene, CDR1 is SGHTA and CDR2 is FQGNSA. CDR3 amino acids: CASSLYSSYEQYF. The CDR3 nucleotides are TGTGCCAGCAGCTTATACAGCTCCTACGAGCAGTACTTC.

Details on this clonotype: This may arise from a read error, as a much more abundant clone is one base away. The conserved final phenylalanine or tryptophan is absent from the CDR3, which likely points to a read error. The chain couples TRBV11-3 to TRBJ1-6; possible D gene TRBD1, 5 bases. V lost 2 bases to trimming and J lost 10 bases, with 18 bases between them. The CDR3 has 16 residues. Germline V gene sequence: CDR1 SGHNT, CDR2 YENEEA. The CDR3, as DNA: TGTGCCAGCAGCTTACGGCCGGGGCTATATGGATCACCCCTCCACCTT. Translation gives CASSLRPGLYGSPLHL.

This clonotype has at least ten counts. The chain uses TRBV2 and TRBJ1-1; D is undetermined. Germline CDR1 reads SNHLY; CDR2 reads FYNNEI. V was shortened by 3 bases and J by 4 bases, with 15 bases between the two germline ends. The length of the CDR3 is 15 residues. The CDR3 nucleotides read TGTGCCAGCAGTGAGGGCAGGTCGTTGGGCACTGAAGCTTTCTTT. This translates into CASSEGRSLGTEAFF.

In this sample, this clonotype turned up a few times. The genes are TRBV20-1 and TRBJ2-1, with 7 bases matching TRBD1. This CDR3 is built from 12 residues. Germline-derived CDR1 and CDR2 are DFQATT and SNEGSKA (reference sequence). The V gene end was trimmed by 4 bases and the J gene end by 13 bases; junction bases not matched to a gene: 10. CDR3 coding DNA: TGCAGTGCTACCCAAACAGGGGTTATTCAGTTCTTC. Protein sequence: CSATQTGVIQFF.

The gene calls are TRBV5-1 and TRBJ2-5; no reliable D call. Deletions cut 4 bases from V and 1 base from J, with 8 bases between. Germline loops: CDR1 SGHRS, CDR2 YFSETQ. The CDR3 covers 13 residues. The CDR3 DNA follows: TGCGCCAGCAGCGGGATCCCCCAAGAGACCCAGTACTTC. Its protein product is CASSGIPQETQYF.

This clonotype was detected ten times or more. J is TRBJ1-1 and V is TRBV5-1; unclear D gene. The CDR3 contains 15 residues. Germline-derived CDR1 and CDR2 are SGHRS and YFSETQ. V lost 3 bases and J 2 bases, leaving 14 bases between the germline ends. CDR3: CASSWGLDSNTEAFF. The CDR3 DNA sequence: TGCGCCAGCAGCTGGGGTTTGGACTCTAACACTGAAGCTTTCTTT.

The chain recombines TRBV7-8 with TRBJ2-3, with 10 nucleotides matching TRBD2. Per the germline V gene, CDR1 is SGHVS and CDR2 is FQNEAQ. The CDR3 runs 18 residues. Trimming at V came to 2 bases and at J to 4 bases, leaving 12 bases not matched to a gene. The CDR3 nucleotides are TGTGCCAGCAGCTTACTAGCGGGAGCCCGCCAGAAGGCAGATACGCAGTATTTT. As protein: CASSLLAGARQKADTQYF.

A remark on this clonotype: A read error may account for a junction end that differs from germline. The chain employs TRBV6-1 and TRBJ2-5, with TRBD2 matching 7 bases. Germline V gene lookup returns CDR1 MNHNS and CDR2 SASEGT. The CDR3 is 14 residues long. The CDR3 sequence: CASSEGLLQATQYF. Here the CDR3 DNA reads TGTGCCAGCAGTGAGGGACTACTGCAAGCGACCCAGTACTTC.

This clonotype was recorded many times. In nucleotides, the CDR3 is TGCGCCAGCAGCAGGGGACGGACAGGGGGAGAGACCCAGTACTTC. This sequence encodes CASSRGRTGGETQYF. This chain connects TRBV5-1 to TRBJ2-5; 10 bases agree with TRBD1. V shed 4 bases, J shed 4 bases, and the junction held 7 bases outside the gene matches. Germline-derived CDR1 and CDR2 are SGHRS and YFSETQ. The CDR3 covers 15 residues. The full variable domain, in which reference TRBV5-1 and TRBJ2-5 provide the parts outside the CDR3, is KAGVTQTPRYLIKTRGQQVTLSCSPISGHRSVSWYQQTPGQGLQFLFEYFSETQRNKGNFPGRFSGRQFSNSRSEMNVSTLELGDSALYLCASSRGRTGGETQYFGPGTRLLVL.